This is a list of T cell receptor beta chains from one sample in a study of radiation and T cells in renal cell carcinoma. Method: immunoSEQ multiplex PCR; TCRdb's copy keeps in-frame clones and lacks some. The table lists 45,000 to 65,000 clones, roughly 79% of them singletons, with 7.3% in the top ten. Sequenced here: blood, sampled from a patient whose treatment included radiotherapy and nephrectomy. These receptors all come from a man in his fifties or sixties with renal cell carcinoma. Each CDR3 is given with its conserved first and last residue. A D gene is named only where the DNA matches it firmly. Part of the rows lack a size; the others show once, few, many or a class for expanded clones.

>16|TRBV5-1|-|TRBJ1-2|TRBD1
CASSLGQGVSPYGYTF
TGCGCCAGCAGCTTGGGGCAGGGGGTTAGCCCCTATGGCTACACCTTC
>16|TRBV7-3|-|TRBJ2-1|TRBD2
CASSLKTSGTYNEQFF
TGTGCCAGCAGCTTAAAGACTAGCGGAACCTACAATGAGCAGTTCTTC
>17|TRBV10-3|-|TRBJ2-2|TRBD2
CATRPGLAGSNTGELFF
TGTGCCACCCGACCTGGACTAGCGGGGTCGAACACCGGGGAGCTGTTTTTT
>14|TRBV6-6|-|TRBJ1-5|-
CASSYFVADQPQHF
TGTGCCAGCAGTTACTTCGTCGCCGATCAGCCCCAGCATTTT
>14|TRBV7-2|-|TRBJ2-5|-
CASSLDQRVETQYF
TGTGCCAGCAGCCTAGACCAGCGTGTAGAGACCCAGTACTTC
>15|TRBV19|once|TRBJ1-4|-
CASSPMRGIGEKLFF
TGTGCCAGTAGCCCCATGCGAGGGATAGGTGAAAAACTGTTTTTT
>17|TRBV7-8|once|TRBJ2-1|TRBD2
CASSLAPGLALYNEQFF
TGTGCCAGCAGCTTAGCGCCGGGACTAGCGCTCTACAATGAGCAGTTCTTC
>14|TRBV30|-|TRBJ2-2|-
CAWRGTLNTGELFF
TGTGCCTGGAGGGGTACACTGAACACCGGGGAGCTGTTTTTT
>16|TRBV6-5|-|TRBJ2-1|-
CASSYSTGRGVNEQFF
TGTGCCAGCAGTTACTCGACCGGGAGAGGCGTGAATGAGCAGTTCTTC
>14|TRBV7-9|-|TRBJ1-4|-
CASSLGPINEKLFF
TGTGCCAGCAGCTTAGGTCCGATTAATGAAAAACTGTTTTTT
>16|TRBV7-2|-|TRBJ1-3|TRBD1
CASSPVGQGAGNTIYF
TGTGCCAGCAGCCCGGTCGGACAGGGAGCTGGAAACACCATATATTTT
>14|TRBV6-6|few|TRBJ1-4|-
CASSPRVPPEKLFF
TGTGCCAGCAGTCCCAGGGTGCCTCCTGAAAAACTGTTTTTT
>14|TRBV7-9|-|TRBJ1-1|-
CASSSDRLNTEAFF
TGTGCCAGCAGCAGTGACAGGCTGAACACTGAAGCTTTCTTT
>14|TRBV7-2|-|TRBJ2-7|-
CASSPPLPPLEQYF
TGTGCCAGCAGCCCCCCTCTTCCCCCCCTCGAGCAGTACTTC
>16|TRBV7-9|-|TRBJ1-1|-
CASRRNGVRVNTEAFF
TGTGCCAGCAGACGCAACGGGGTCAGGGTGAACACTGAAGCTTTCTTT
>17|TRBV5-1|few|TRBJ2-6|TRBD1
CASSRAGQGSGANVLTF
TGCGCCAGCAGTCGAGCGGGACAGGGGTCTGGGGCCAACGTCCTGACTTTC
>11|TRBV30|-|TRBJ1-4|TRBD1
CAWSQVGQPFF
TGTGCCTGGAGTCAAGTGGGACAGCCGTTTTTT
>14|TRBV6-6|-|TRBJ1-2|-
CASSYGTGTYGYTF
TGTGCCAGCAGTTATGGAACAGGGACCTATGGCTACACCTTC
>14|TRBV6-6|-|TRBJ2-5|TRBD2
CASSSQQGLATQYF
TGTGCCAGCAGTTCCCAGCAGGGACTAGCAACTCAGTACTTC
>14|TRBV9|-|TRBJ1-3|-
CASSEGAGGNTIYF
TGTGCCAGCAGCGAAGGGGCCGGTGGAAACACCATATATTTT
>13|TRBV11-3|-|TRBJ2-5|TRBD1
CASSLGGRGGRYF
TGTGCCAGCAGCTTAGGAGGCCGAGGGGGCCGGTACTTC
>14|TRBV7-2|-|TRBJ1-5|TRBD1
CASSPGQGAQPQHF
TGTGCCAGCAGCCCGGGACAGGGGGCTCAGCCCCAGCATTTT
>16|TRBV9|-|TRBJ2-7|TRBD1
CASSVGDRPSSYEQYF
TGTGCCAGCAGCGTTGGGGACAGGCCGAGCTCCTACGAGCAGTACTTC
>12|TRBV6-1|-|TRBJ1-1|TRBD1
CASRTGGAEAFF
TGTGCCAGCAGAACAGGGGGTGCTGAAGCTTTCTTT
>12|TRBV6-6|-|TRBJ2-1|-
CASSPTPSEQFF
TGTGCCAGCAGTCCCACCCCCAGTGAGCAGTTCTTC
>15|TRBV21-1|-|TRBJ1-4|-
CASRARRDRREKLFF
TGTGCCAGCAGGGCCCGCCGGGACAGGCGCGAAAAACTGTTTTTT
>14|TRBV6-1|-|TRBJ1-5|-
CASSEIQNNQPQHF
TGTGCCAGCAGTGAAATCCAGAACAATCAGCCCCAGCATTTT
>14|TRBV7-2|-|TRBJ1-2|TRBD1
CASSAWTGKGGYTF
TGTGCCAGCAGCGCCTGGACAGGGAAAGGTGGCTACACCTTC
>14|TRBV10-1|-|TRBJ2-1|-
CASSESGLVDEQFF
TGCGCCAGCAGTGAGTCCGGGTTAGTAGATGAGCAGTTCTTC
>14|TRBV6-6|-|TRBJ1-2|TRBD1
CASRRGQGAGGYTF
TGTGCCAGCAGGAGGGGACAGGGGGCAGGTGGCTACACCTTC
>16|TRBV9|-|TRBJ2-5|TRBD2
CASSVAGRGAQETQYF
TGTGCCAGCAGCGTAGCTGGGCGGGGGGCCCAAGAGACCCAGTACTTC
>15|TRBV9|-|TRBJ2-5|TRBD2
CASSASGRSQETQYF
TGTGCCAGCAGCGCTAGCGGGAGATCCCAAGAGACCCAGTACTTC
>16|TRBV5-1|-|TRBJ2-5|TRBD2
CASSPWVAGGQETQYF
TGCGCCAGCAGCCCCTGGGTAGCGGGGGGGCAAGAGACCCAGTACTTC
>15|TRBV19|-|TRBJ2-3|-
CASSRPLANTDTQYF
TGTGCCAGTAGCCGCCCCCTAGCGAACACAGATACGCAGTATTTT
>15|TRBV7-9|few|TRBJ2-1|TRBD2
CASSPSGRPHNEQFF
TGTGCCAGCAGCCCGAGCGGGAGACCTCACAATGAGCAGTTCTTC
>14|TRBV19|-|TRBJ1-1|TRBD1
CASSTDRLNTEAFF
TGTGCCAGTAGTACGGACAGGTTGAACACTGAAGCTTTCTTT
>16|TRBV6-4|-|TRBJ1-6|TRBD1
CASSEGGDRGNSPLHF
TGTGCCAGCAGTGAAGGGGGGGACAGGGGTAATTCACCCCTCCACTTT
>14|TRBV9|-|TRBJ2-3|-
CASSRVGFTDTQYF
TGTGCCAGCAGCCGGGTTGGGTTCACAGATACGCAGTATTTT
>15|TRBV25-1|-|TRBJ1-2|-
CASSPSGQRGYGYTF
TGTGCCAGCAGTCCTTCGGGGCAGAGGGGCTATGGCTACACCTTC
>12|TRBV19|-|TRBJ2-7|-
CASVDAYYEQYF
TGTGCCAGTGTAGACGCCTACTACGAGCAGTACTTC
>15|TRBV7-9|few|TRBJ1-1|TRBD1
CASSLDRGPNTEAFF
TGTGCCAGCAGCTTAGACAGGGGCCCGAACACTGAAGCTTTCTTT
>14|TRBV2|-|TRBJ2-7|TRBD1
CASSAPGQGTLQYF
TGTGCCAGCAGTGCCCCGGGACAGGGTACCCTGCAGTACTTC
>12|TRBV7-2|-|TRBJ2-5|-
CASSTRTGSPNF
TGTGCCAGCAGCACGCGAACAGGGTCTCCGAACTTC
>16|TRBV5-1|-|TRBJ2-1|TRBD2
CASSLGLAGGFDEQFF
TGCGCCAGCAGCTTGGGACTAGCGGGAGGGTTCGATGAGCAGTTCTTC
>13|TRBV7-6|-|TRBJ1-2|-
CASSARTNYGYTF
TGTGCCAGCAGCGCACGGACTAACTATGGCTACACCTTC
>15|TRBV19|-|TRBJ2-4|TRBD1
CASSTTGTVGNIQYF
TGTGCCAGTAGTACAACCGGGACAGTGGGAAACATTCAGTACTTC
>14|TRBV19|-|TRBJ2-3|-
CASSINPLADTQYF
TGTGCCAGTAGTATAAATCCCCTAGCGGATACGCAGTATTTT
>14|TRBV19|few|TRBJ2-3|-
CASSIGQPPDTQYF
TGTGCCAGTAGTATAGGTCAGCCACCAGATACGCAGTATTTT
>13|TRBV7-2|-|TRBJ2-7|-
CASSLGVVHEQYF
TGTGCCAGCAGCTTAGGGGTGGTCCACGAGCAGTACTTC
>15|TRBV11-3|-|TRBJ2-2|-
CASSFSGSNTGELFF
TGTGCCAGCAGCTTCTCTGGGTCGAACACCGGGGAGCTGTTTTTT
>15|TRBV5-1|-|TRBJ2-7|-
CASSPDPDSSYEQYF
TGCGCCAGCAGCCCCGATCCTGACAGCTCCTACGAGCAGTACTTC
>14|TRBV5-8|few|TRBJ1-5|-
CASSFTGFRQPQHF
TGTGCCAGCAGTTTTACAGGTTTTAGACAGCCCCAGCATTTT
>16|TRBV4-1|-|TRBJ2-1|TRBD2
CASSQERLAGHNEQFF
TGCGCCAGCAGCCAAGAGAGGTTAGCGGGACACAATGAGCAGTTCTTC